This T cell receptor (beta chain) was found in a study of identical twins. CDR3 length: 13 residues. V was pared by 4 bases and J by 9 bases, with 13 bases between. CDR1 SGHAT and CDR2 FQDESV come from the germline V gene (reference sequence). Template switching (which added a universal primer site) was used, and cDNA carried unique molecular identifiers. MiXCR, run by TCRdb on the 5' RACE reads, gives a single entry per CDR3 protein. The sample has some 1,600,000 distinct CDR3 sequences; less than 35% are singletons. A few counts support this clonotype. The chain carries TRBV11-1 and TRBJ2-1; maybe TRBD2 (5 bases). The source material was cord blood. This TCR derives from a newborn girl in good health. The CDR3 region is CASSSEGIGEQFF. The DNA of the CDR3 is TGTGCCAGCAGCTCCGAGGGTATTGGTGAGCAGTTCTTC.